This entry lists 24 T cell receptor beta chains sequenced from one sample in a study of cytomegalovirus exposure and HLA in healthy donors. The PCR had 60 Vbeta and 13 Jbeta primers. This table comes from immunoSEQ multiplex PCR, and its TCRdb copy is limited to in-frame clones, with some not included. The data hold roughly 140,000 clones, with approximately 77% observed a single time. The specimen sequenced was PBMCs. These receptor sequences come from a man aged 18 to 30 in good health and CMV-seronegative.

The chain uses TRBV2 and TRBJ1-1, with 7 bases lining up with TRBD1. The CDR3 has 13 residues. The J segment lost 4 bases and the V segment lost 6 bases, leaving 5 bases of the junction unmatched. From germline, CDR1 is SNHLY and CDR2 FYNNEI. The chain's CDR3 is CASRETGTTEAFF. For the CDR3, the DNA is TGTGCCAGCAGAGAGACAGGGACCACTGAAGCTTTCTTT.

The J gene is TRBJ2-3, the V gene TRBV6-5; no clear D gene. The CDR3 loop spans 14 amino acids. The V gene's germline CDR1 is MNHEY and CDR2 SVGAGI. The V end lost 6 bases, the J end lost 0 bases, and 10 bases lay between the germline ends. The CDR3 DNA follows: TGTGCCAGCAGGCGCCGATCTAGCACAGATACGCAGTATTTT. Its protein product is CASRRRSSTDTQYF.

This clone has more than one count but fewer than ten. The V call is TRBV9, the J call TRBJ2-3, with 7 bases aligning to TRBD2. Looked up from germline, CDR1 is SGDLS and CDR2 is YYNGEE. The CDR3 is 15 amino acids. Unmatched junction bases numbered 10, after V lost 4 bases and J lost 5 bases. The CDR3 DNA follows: TGTGCCAGCAGCCCCCTGGCGGGAGAGGGAGATACGCAGTATTTT. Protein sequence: CASSPLAGEGDTQYF.

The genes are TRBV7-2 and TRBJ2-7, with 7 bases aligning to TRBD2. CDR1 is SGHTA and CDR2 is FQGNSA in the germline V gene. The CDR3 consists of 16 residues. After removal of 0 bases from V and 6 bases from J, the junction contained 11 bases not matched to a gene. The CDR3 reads CASSLAPGEGRREQYF. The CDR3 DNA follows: TGTGCCAGCAGCTTAGCGCCGGGGGAGGGGAGGCGCGAGCAGTACTTC.

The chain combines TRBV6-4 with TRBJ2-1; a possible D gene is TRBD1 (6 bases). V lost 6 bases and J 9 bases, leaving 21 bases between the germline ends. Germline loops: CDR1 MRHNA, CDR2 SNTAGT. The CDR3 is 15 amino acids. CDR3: CASSAQGGYVGEQFF. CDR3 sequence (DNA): TGTGCCAGCAGCGCACAAGGGGGTTACGTCGGTGAGCAGTTCTTC.

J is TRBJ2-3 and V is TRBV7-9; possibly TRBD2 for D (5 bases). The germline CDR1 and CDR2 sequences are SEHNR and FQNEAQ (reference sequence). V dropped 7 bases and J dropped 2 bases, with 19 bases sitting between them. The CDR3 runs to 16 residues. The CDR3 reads CASTHGVLAYTDTQYF. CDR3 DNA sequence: TGTGCCAGCACTCACGGGGTGTTGGCATACACAGATACGCAGTATTTT. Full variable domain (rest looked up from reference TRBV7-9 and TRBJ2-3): DTGVSQNPRHKITKRGQNVTFRCDPISEHNRLYWYRQTLGQGPEFLTYFQNEAQLEKSRLLSDRFSAERPKGSFSTLEIQRTEQGDSAMYLCASTHGVLAYTDTQYFGPGTRLTVL.

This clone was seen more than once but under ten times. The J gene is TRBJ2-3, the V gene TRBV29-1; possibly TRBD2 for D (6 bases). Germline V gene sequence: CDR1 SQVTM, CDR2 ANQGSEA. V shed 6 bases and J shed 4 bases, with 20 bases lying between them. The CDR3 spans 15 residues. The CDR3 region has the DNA TGCAGCGTCCGGGAGAGTTCCCATAAGGCAGATACGCAGTATTTT. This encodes CSVRESSHKADTQYF.

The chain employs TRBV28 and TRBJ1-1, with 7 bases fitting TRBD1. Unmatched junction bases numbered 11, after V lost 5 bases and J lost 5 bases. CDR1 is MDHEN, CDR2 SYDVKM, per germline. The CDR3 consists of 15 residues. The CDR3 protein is CASSINRQGRTEAFF. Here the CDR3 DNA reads TGTGCCAGCAGTATTAACCGACAGGGTCGGACTGAAGCTTTCTTT.

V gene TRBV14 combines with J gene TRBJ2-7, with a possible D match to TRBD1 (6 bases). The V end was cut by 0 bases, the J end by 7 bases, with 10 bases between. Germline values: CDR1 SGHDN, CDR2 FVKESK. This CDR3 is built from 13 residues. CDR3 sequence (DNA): TGTGCCAGCAGCCAAGATCCAAGGGGGGAGCAGTACTTC. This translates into CASSQDPRGEQYF.

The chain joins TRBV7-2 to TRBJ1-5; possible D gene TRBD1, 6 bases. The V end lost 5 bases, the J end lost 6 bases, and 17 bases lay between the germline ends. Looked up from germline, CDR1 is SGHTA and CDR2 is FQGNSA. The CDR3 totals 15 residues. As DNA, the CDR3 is TGTGCCAGCAGCCCTGGGTTCAGGGGTGGTCAGCCCCAGCATTTT. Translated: CASSPGFRGGQPQHF.

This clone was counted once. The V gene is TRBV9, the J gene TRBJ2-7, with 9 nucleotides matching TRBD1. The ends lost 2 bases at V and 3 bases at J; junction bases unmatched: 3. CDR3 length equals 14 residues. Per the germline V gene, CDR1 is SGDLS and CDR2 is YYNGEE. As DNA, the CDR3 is TGTGCCAGCAGCGTTGGGACAGGGATCTACGAGCAGTACTTC. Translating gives CASSVGTGIYEQYF.

CDR3 residues: CAISDGGVVDEQFF. Written as DNA, the CDR3 is TGTGCCATCAGTGACGGCGGAGTGGTCGATGAGCAGTTCTTC. This chain links TRBV10-3 with TRBJ2-1, with D unclear. V lost 3 bases to trimming and J lost 8 bases, with 14 bases between them. The CDR3 is made up of 14 amino acids. The V gene's germline CDR1 is ENHRY and CDR2 SYGVKD.

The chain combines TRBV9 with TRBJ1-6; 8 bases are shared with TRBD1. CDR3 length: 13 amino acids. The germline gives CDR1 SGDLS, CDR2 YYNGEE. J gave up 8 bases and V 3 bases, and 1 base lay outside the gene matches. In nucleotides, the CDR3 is TGTGCCAGCAGCGGGACAGGGTATTCACCCCTCCACTTT. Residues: CASSGTGYSPLHF. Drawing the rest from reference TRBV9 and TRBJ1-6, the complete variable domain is DSGVTQTPKHLITATGQRVTLRCSPRSGDLSVYWYQQSLDQGLQFLIQYYNGEERAKGNILERFSAQQFPDLHSELNLSSLELGDSALYFCASSGTGYSPLHFGNGTRLTVT.

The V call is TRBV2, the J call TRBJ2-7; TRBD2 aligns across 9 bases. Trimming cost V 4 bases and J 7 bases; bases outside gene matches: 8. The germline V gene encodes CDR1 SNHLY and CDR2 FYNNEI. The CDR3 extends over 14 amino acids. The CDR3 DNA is TGTGCCAGCAGTGTGGTGCGGGAGGGCCGTGAGCAGTACTTC. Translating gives CASSVVREGREQYF.

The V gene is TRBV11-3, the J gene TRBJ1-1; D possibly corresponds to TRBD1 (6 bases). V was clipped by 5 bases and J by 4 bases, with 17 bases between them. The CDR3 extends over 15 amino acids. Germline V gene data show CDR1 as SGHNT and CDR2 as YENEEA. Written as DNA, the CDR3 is TGTGCCAGCAGCCCCCCCGGGACAAGGGCCACTGAAGCTTTCTTT. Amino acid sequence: CASSPPGTRATEAFF.

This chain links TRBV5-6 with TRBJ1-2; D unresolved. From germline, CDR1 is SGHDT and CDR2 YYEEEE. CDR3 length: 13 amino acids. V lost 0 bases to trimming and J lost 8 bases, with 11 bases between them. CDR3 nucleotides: TGTGCCAGCAGCTTGGATTTGTCGGAGGGCTACACCTTC. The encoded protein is CASSLDLSEGYTF.

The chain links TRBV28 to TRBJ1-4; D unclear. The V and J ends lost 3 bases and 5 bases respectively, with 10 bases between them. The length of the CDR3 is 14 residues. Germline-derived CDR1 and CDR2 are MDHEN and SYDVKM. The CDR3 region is CASSFAGLNEKLFF. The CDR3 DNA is TGTGCCAGCAGTTTCGCAGGCTTAAATGAAAAACTGTTTTTT. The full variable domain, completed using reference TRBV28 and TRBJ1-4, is DVKVTQSSRYLVKRTGEKVFLECVQDMDHENMFWYRQDPGLGLRLIYFSYDVKMKEKGDIPEGYSVSREKKERFSLILESASTNQTSMYLCASSFAGLNEKLFFGSGTQLSVL.

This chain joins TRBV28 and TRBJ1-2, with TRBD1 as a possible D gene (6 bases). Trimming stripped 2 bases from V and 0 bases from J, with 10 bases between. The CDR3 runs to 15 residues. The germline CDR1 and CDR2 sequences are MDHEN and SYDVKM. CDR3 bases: TGTGCCAGCAGTTTAAGGGGGTTAGCTAACTATGGCTACACCTTC. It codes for CASSLRGLANYGYTF.

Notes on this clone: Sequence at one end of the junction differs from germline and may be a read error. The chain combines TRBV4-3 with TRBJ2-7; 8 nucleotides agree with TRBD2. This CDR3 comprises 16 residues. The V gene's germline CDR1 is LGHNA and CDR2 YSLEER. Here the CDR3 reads CASSQQAGVPTYGQYF. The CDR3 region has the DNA TGCGCCAGCAGCCAACAAGCGGGAGTTCCCACCTACGGGCAGTACTTC.

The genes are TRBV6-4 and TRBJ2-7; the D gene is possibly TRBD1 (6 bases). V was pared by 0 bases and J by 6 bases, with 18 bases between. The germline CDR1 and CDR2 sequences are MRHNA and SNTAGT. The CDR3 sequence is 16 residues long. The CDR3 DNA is TGTGCCAGCAGTGACTCGACCCCCAAGACAGGAAGCGAGCAGTACTTC. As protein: CASSDSTPKTGSEQYF.

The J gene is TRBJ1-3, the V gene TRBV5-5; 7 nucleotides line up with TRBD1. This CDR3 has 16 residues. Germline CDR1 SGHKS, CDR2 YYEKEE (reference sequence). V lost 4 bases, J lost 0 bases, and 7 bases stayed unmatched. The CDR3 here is CASSPGQVYSGNTIYF. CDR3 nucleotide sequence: TGTGCCAGCAGCCCTGGACAGGTTTACTCTGGAAACACCATATATTTT.

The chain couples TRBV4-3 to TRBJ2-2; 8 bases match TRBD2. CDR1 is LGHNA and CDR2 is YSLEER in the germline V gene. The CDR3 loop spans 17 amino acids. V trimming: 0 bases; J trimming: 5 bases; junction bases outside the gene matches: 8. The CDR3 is CASSQDWASGPTGELFF. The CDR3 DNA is TGCGCCAGCAGCCAAGATTGGGCTAGCGGGCCGACCGGGGAGCTGTTTTTT.

The CDR3 DNA is TGCGCCAGCAGCCGAATACTAGCGGGACAGTACAATGAGCAGTTCTTC. This codes for CASSRILAGQYNEQFF. The rearrangement joins TRBV5-1 to TRBJ2-1, with TRBD2 matching 10 bases. The CDR3 is 16 residues long. The V gene's germline CDR1 is SGHRS and CDR2 YFSETQ. V lost 4 bases, J lost 4 bases, and 8 bases stayed unmatched.

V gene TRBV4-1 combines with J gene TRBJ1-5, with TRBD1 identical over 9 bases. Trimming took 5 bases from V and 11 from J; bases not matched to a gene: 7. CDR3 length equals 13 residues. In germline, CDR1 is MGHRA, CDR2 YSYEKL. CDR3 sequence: CASSITGGGAQHF. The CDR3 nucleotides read TGCGCCAGCAGCATTACAGGGGGCGGGGCCCAGCATTTT.